The sample holds one count of the clone carrying this TCR beta chain. One base away lies a much larger clone, so this may be a sequencing read error. TCRdb ran MiXCR on the PCR reads and lists one entry per CDR3 protein. The profile shows fewer than 350,000 distinct CDR3 sequences, over 20% of them singletons. The data originate from a study of molecular identifiers for immune sequencing clone quantification. Germline lookup yields CDR1 MDHEN and CDR2 SYDVKM. CDR3 size: 13 residues. The V and J ends lost 6 bases and 9 bases, in that order; junction bases with no gene match: 6. V and J are TRBV28 and TRBJ2-1, with 9 nucleotides matching TRBD1. This clonotype originated in a human donor in good health. Some libraries in this study had Jurkat cell RNA spiked in. Sequencing was performed on naive CD8+ T cells from blood, with Jurkat cell RNA spiked in. The subset is: FACS-sorted CD8+CD4-CCR7+CD45RA+ naive T cells. CDR3 bases: TGTGCCAGCAGCAGGACAGGGGCTGCTGAGCAGTTCTTC. Translating it yields CASSRTGAAEQFF.